One and the same sample provided the 27 T cell receptor beta chains below, sequenced in a study of CD8+CD57+ T cells in acquired aplastic anemia. It was genomic DNA that served as the template for profiling TCR beta VDJ and CDR3. TCRdb reprocessed the reads with MiXCR, giving one entry per CDR3 protein. The sample consists of approximately 180,000 distinct CDR3 sequences, less than 60% of them appearing once. Whoever was chosen for sequencing had shown CD8+CD57+ cell expansion by flow cytometry. The sample consisted of sorted CD4+, CD8+, or CD8+CD57+ T cells (not recorded which) from PBMCs. These TCRs come from a human donor with aplastic anemia.

This clonotype was observed at least ten times. The genes are TRBV4-3 and TRBJ2-3; D is perhaps TRBD1 (5 bases). CDR3 length equals 14 residues. V dropped 4 bases and J dropped 0 bases, with 8 bases sitting between them. The germline V gene has CDR1 LGHNA and CDR2 YSLEER. The CDR3 nucleotides are TGCGCCAGCAGCCCCAGGGCTAGCACAGATACGCAGTATTTT. Translated: CASSPRASTDTQYF.

This chain uses TRBV2 with TRBJ1-6; D is unclear. V gave up 0 bases and J gave up 10 bases, with 16 bases separating them. The CDR3 contains 16 residues. CDR1 is SNHLY, CDR2 FYNNEI, per germline. In DNA, the CDR3 is TGTGCCAGCAGTGAAGCGCGTATCGGTCAGAACTCACCCCTCCACTTT. This encodes CASSEARIGQNSPLHF.

This chain joins TRBV10-3 and TRBJ1-4; weak D call: TRBD1 (5 bases). There are 13 residues in the CDR3. The germline gives CDR1 ENHRY, CDR2 SYGVKD. The V and J ends lost 7 bases and 8 bases respectively, with 14 bases between them. The CDR3 DNA is TGTGCCATCAAGAGGGACGAAGAGGAAAAACTGTTTTTT. It specifies CAIKRDEEEKLFF.

This clonotype has a count of ten or more. The chain is built from TRBV27 and TRBJ2-7; D unclear. Germline V gene lookup returns CDR1 MNHEY and CDR2 SMNVEV (reference sequence). The V and J ends lost 7 bases and 3 bases respectively, with 13 bases between them. The CDR3 totals 13 residues. This CDR3 is CASMGSVSYEQYF. In nucleotides, the CDR3 is TGTGCCAGCATGGGGTCGGTCAGCTACGAGCAGTACTTC.

On this clonotype itself: A read error may account for a junction end that differs from germline. The genes are TRBV9 and TRBJ2-7; D might be TRBD2 (6 bases). CDR3 length: 14 amino acids. The V gene's germline CDR1 is SGDLS and CDR2 YYNGEE. CDR3 nucleotides: TGTGCCCGCAGCGTAGGAGGGGCAGGAGGCGAGCAGTACTTC. It translates to CARSVGGAGGEQYF. Together with reference TRBV9 and TRBJ2-7, the CDR3 gives the full variable domain: DSGVTQTPKHLITATGQRVTLRCSPRSGDLSVYWYQQSLDQGLQFLIQYYNGEERAKGNILERFSAQQFPDLHSELNLSSLELGDSALYFCARSVGGAGGEQYFGPGTRLTVT.

CDR3 sequence reads: CASSDRGGYGYTF. DNA for the CDR3: TGTGCCAGCAGCGACAGGGGCGGCTATGGCTACACCTTC. The chain uses TRBV7-3 and TRBJ1-2; 8 nucleotides align to TRBD1. Germline V gives CDR1 SGHTA, CDR2 FQGTGA. V was pared by 5 bases and J by 4 bases, with 3 bases of the junction left unmatched. The CDR3 loop spans 13 amino acids.

Notes on this clonotype: This could be a read error, since a much larger clone is one nucleotide away. The J gene is TRBJ1-1, the V gene TRBV5-1; 7 bases agree with TRBD1. Germline-derived CDR1 and CDR2 are SGHRS and YFSETQ. This CDR3 region has 15 residues. The CDR3 spells CASGLVGQKNTEAFF. The CDR3 DNA is TGCGCCAGCGGCTTGGTGGGACAGAAGAACACTGAAGCTTTCTTT. Full variable domain (outside the CDR3, taken from reference TRBV5-1 and TRBJ1-1): KAGVTQTPRYLIKTRGQQVTLSCSPISGHRSVSWYQQTPGQGLQFLFEYFSETQRNKGNFPGRFSGRQFSNSRSEMNVSTLELGDSALYLCASGLVGQKNTEAFFGQGTRLTVV.

The chain couples TRBV20-1 to TRBJ1-5; the D gene is possibly TRBD1 (6 bases). The CDR3 contains 16 residues. Germline V gene sequence: CDR1 DFQATT, CDR2 SNEGSKA (reference sequence). With 6 bases removed from V and 2 bases from J, the gap between germline ends came to 20 bases. The CDR3 nucleotides read TGCAGTGCGGGCCTAGGGGGAATAGAAGGCAATCAGCCCCAGCATTTT. It specifies CSAGLGGIEGNQPQHF.

The J gene is TRBJ1-6, the V gene TRBV4-1; 7 nucleotides line up with TRBD1. This CDR3 contains 15 residues. V trimming: 5 bases; J trimming: 9 bases; junction bases outside the gene matches: 10. Germline CDR1 is MGHRA and CDR2 is YSYEKL. The CDR3 loop reads CASSVRQGGGSPLHF. CDR3 DNA sequence: TGCGCCAGCAGCGTACGACAGGGCGGAGGTTCACCCCTCCACTTT.

This clonotype was picked up many times. The rearrangement uses TRBV19 and TRBJ2-1; D gene unclear. Germline V gives CDR1 LNHDA, CDR2 SQIVND (reference sequence). This CDR3 spans 13 amino acids. The V end was cut by 7 bases, the J end by 2 bases, with 9 bases between. CDR3 residues: CASTTRPYNEQFF. Here the CDR3 DNA reads TGTGCCAGTACCACCCGGCCCTACAATGAGCAGTTCTTC.

As regards this clonotype: Possible read error: a much larger clone is one base away. V gene TRBV10-3 combines with J gene TRBJ1-5; maybe TRBD1 (5 bases). The CDR3 has 14 residues. Germline lookup yields CDR1 ENHRY and CDR2 SYGVKD. In DNA form, the CDR3 reads TGTGCCAGCAGTGCCAGGGAGGGAAATCAGCTCCAGCATTTT. Protein sequence: CASSAREGNQLQHF.

This clonotype appeared a few times. J is TRBJ1-6 and V is TRBV27, with D unclear. V was shortened by 3 bases and J by 5 bases, with 8 bases between the two germline ends. The germline gives CDR1 MNHEY, CDR2 SMNVEV (reference sequence). CDR3 length: 14 residues. CDR3: CASSFRENNSPLHF. For the CDR3, the DNA is TGTGCCAGCAGTTTCAGAGAGAATAATTCACCCCTCCACTTT.

The chain couples TRBV7-2 to TRBJ1-1, with D uncertain. The CDR3 has 14 residues. The V end was cut by 1 base, the J end by 1 base, with 7 bases between. The germline gives CDR1 SGHTA, CDR2 FQGNSA. CDR3 in DNA: TGTGCCAGCAGCTTAGTGGGGTCGAACACTGAAGCTTTCTTT. It translates to CASSLVGSNTEAFF. Filled out from reference TRBV7-2 and TRBJ1-1, the complete variable domain reads GAGVSQSPSNKVTEKGKDVELRCDPISGHTALYWYRQSLGQGLEFLIYFQGNSAPDKSGLPSDRFSAERTGGSVSTLTIQRTQQEDSAVYLCASSLVGSNTEAFFGQGTRLTVV.

This clonotype occurred a few times. V and J are TRBV18 and TRBJ1-1; the D is unclear. The CDR3 length is 11 residues. The V end lost 5 bases, the J end lost 5 bases, and 6 bases lay between the germline ends. Germline CDR1 reads KGHSH; CDR2 reads LQKENI. The CDR3 loop reads CASSDITEAFF. CDR3 DNA: TGTGCCAGCTCAGACATAACTGAAGCTTTCTTT.

This rearrangement joins TRBV6-1 to TRBJ1-2; D is possibly TRBD1 (5 bases). CDR3 length: 14 amino acids. Looked up from germline, CDR1 is MNHNS and CDR2 is SASEGT. Trimming took 2 bases from V and 4 from J, leaving 11 bases between them. As DNA, the CDR3 is TGTGCCAGCAGTGAATTAAACAGGAGCTATGGCTACACCTTC. It translates to CASSELNRSYGYTF.

This clonotype has only one observation. The chain uses TRBV20-1 and TRBJ1-5, with D perhaps matching TRBD1 (5 bases). Trimming cost V 2 bases and J 4 bases, with 18 bases left between them. Looked up from germline, CDR1 is DFQATT and CDR2 is SNEGSKA (reference sequence). CDR3 size: 16 residues. As DNA, the CDR3 is TGCAGTGCTAGATCTGCAGGGCGAGGAGGGAATCAGCCCCAGCATTTT. Translation: CSARSAGRGGNQPQHF.

At least ten counts were recorded for this clonotype. The chain couples TRBV7-3 to TRBJ2-5, with D tentatively TRBD1 or TRBD2 (5 bases each). CDR3 length equals 13 residues. Trimming left V 4 bases short and J 5 bases short, with 11 bases between. Per the germline V gene, CDR1 is SGHTA and CDR2 is FQGTGA. CDR3 coding DNA: TGTGCCAGCAGCTCCCGGGGCGCGGAGACCCAGTACTTC. The encoded protein is CASSSRGAETQYF.

Only a few counts were recorded for this clonotype. The chain uses TRBV6-1 and TRBJ2-5; 8 nucleotides line up with TRBD2. CDR1 and CDR2 from the germline V gene are MNHNS and SASEGT. Trimming at V came to 0 bases and at J to 5 bases, leaving 11 bases not matched to a gene. CDR3 length equals 17 residues. CDR3 amino acids: CASSEALGAGGYETQYF. Here the CDR3 DNA reads TGTGCCAGCAGTGAAGCGCTTGGGGCGGGGGGTTATGAGACCCAGTACTTC.

This clonotype was observed at least ten times. The chain carries TRBV5-1 and TRBJ1-5; TRBD1 is a possible D gene (5 bases). Germline CDR1 is SGHRS and CDR2 is YFSETQ. Trimming removed 3 bases at V and 7 bases at J, with 11 bases between. The CDR3 runs 13 residues. The CDR3 DNA is TGCGCCAGCAGCTCCGAGGAGGGGCAGCCCCAGCATTTT. As protein: CASSSEEGQPQHF.

V and J are TRBV19 and TRBJ2-5, with TRBD2 matching over 7 bases. CDR3 length: 13 amino acids. In germline, CDR1 is LNHDA, CDR2 SQIVND (reference sequence). V trimming: 7 bases; J trimming: 3 bases; junction bases outside the gene matches: 5. The CDR3: CASTPGGEETQYF. CDR3 in DNA: TGTGCCAGTACCCCGGGAGGCGAAGAGACCCAGTACTTC.

The chain joins TRBV15 to TRBJ1-1, with no clear D. There are 13 residues in the CDR3. CDR1 and CDR2 from the germline V gene are LNHNV and YYDKDF (reference sequence). V was shortened by 3 bases and J by 12 bases, with 17 bases between the two germline ends. CDR3 in DNA: TGTGCCACCAGCAGGGACTTGCGAGAGTTGTCTTTCTTT. It translates to CATSRDLRELSFF.

This clonotype was observed at least ten times. The V call is TRBV2, the J call TRBJ2-7; the D gene is possibly TRBD2 (5 bases). This CDR3 region has 12 residues. V lost 7 bases and J lost 5, with 12 bases in between. The germline CDR1 and CDR2 sequences are SNHLY and FYNNEI. Here the CDR3 DNA reads TGTGCCAGCACCCGAGAGCGGCACGAGCAGTACTTC. Residues: CASTRERHEQYF.

This clonotype was observed many times. The gene calls are TRBV2 and TRBJ2-1, with D perhaps TRBD1 (6 bases). CDR3 length: 14 residues. CDR1 is SNHLY and CDR2 is FYNNEI in the germline V gene. V lost 5 bases to trimming and J lost 5 bases, with 13 bases between them. CDR3 bases: TGTGCCAGCAGTTCCATAGGACAGAACAATGAGCAGTTCTTC. Residues: CASSSIGQNNEQFF. The entire variable domain, with the rest obtained from reference TRBV2 and TRBJ2-1, is as follows: EPEVTQTPSHQVTQMGQEVILRCVPISNHLYFYWYRQILGQKVEFLVSFYNNEISEKSEIFDDQFSVERPDGSNFTLKIRSTKLEDSAMYFCASSSIGQNNEQFFGPGTRLTVL.

In its sample, this clonotype was seen a few times. A much more abundant neighbour one base away suggests this may be a read error. This chain links TRBV12-3 or TRBV12-4 with TRBJ2-2; possible D gene TRBD1, 5 bases. With 3 bases removed from V and 7 bases from J, the gap between germline ends came to 6 bases. This CDR3 has 12 amino acids. The CDR3 loop is CASSLTDGELFF. For the CDR3, the DNA is TGTGCCAGCAGTTTGACAGACGGGGAGCTGTTTTTT.

The chain combines TRBV11-2 with TRBJ2-3; tentative D call: TRBD1 (6 bases). This CDR3 region has 18 residues. Trimming shortened V by 5 bases and J by 2 bases, and 23 bases separated the two germline ends. CDR1 SGHAT and CDR2 FQNNGV come from the germline V gene. For the CDR3, the DNA is TGTGCCAGCAGCCGAATATCCCTTACCAGGGGTATCACAGATACGCAGTATTTT. This sequence encodes CASSRISLTRGITDTQYF.

This clonotype was found a few times. In nucleotides, the CDR3 is TGTGCCAGCTCACCCACTGACAATCAGCCCCAGCATTTT. This sequence encodes CASSPTDNQPQHF. This chain links TRBV18 with TRBJ1-5; no reliable D call. Germline CDR1 KGHSH, CDR2 LQKENI. V was cut by 3 bases and J by 3 bases, with 6 bases left in between. This CDR3 is 13 amino acids long.

This clonotype appeared a few times. V and J are TRBV6-2 or TRBV6-3 and TRBJ1-1; D possibly corresponds to TRBD1 (5 bases). Germline V lookup: CDR1 MNHEY, CDR2 SVGEGT. Trimming took 4 bases from V and 1 from J, leaving 10 bases between them. This CDR3 contains 14 residues. DNA of the CDR3: TGTGCCAGCAGTTTACGTGGGGGGAACACTGAAGCTTTCTTT. This translates into CASSLRGGNTEAFF.